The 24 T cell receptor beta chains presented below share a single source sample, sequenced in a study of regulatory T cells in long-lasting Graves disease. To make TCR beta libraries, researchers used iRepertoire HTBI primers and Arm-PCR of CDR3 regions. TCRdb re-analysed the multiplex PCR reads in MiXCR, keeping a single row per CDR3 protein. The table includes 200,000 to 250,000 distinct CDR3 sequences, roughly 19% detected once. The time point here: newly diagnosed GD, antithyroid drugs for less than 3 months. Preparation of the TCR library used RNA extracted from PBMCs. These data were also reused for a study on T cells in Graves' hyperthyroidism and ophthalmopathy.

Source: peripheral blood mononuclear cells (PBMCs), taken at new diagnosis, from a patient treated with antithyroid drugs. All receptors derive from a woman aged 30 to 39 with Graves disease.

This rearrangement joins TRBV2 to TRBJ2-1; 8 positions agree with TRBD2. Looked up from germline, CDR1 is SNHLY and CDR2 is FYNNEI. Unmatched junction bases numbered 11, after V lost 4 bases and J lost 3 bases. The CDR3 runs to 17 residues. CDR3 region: CASSVKKDSGIYNEQFF. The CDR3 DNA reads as TGTGCCAGCAGTGTCAAGAAGGATAGCGGGATCTACAATGAGCAGTTCTTC.

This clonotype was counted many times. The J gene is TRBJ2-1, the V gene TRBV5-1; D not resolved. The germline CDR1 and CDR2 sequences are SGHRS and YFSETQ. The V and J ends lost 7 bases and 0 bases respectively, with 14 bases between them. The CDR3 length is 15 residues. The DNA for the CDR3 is TGCGCCAGCGGCTCGGACGGAGTCTCCTACAATGAGCAGTTCTTC. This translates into CASGSDGVSYNEQFF.

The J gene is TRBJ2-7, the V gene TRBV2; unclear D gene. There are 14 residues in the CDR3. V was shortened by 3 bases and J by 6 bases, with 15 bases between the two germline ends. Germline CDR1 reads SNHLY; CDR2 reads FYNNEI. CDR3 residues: CASSDSRHLFEQYF. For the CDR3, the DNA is TGTGCCAGCAGTGACAGTAGACACCTGTTCGAGCAGTACTTC.

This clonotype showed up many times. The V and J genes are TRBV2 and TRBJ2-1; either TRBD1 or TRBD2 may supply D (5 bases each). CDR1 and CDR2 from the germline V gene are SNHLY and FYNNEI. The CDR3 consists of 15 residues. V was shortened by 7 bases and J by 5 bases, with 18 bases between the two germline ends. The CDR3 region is CASTIPTGRNNEQFF. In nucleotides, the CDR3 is TGTGCCAGCACTATCCCGACGGGGCGAAACAATGAGCAGTTCTTC.

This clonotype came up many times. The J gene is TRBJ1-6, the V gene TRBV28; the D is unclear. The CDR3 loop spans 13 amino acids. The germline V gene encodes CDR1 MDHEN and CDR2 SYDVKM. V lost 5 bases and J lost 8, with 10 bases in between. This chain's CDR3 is CASSQVGDSPLHF. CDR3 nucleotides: TGTGCCAGCAGTCAAGTTGGAGATTCACCCCTCCACTTT.

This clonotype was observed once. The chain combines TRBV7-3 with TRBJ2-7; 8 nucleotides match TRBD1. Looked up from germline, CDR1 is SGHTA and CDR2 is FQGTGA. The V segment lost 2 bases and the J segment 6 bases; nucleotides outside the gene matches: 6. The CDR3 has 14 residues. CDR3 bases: TGTGCCAGCAGCTTATCTGGACAGGGTACCGAGCAGTACTTC. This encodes CASSLSGQGTEQYF.

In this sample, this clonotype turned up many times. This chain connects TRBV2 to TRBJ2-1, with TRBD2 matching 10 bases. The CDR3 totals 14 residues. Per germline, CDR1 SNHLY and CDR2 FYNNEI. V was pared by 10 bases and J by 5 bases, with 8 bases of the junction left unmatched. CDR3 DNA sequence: TGTGCCACGACCCCGGGACTAGCGAACAATGAGCAGTTCTTC. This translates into CATTPGLANNEQFF.

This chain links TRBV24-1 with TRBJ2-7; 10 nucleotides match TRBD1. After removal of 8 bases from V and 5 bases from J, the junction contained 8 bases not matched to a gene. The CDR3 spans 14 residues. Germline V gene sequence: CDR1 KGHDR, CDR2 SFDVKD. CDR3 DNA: TGTGCCACCAACGATCCGGGACAGGGGAACGAGCAGTACTTC. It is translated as CATNDPGQGNEQYF.

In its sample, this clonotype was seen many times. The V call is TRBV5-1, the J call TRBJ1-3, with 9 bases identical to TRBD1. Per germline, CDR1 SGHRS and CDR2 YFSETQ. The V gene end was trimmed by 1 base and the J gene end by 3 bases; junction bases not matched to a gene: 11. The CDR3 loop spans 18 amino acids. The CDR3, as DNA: TGCGCCAGCAGCTTGTGGACCGGGACAGGGATTCGTGGAAACACCATATATTTT. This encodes CASSLWTGTGIRGNTIYF.

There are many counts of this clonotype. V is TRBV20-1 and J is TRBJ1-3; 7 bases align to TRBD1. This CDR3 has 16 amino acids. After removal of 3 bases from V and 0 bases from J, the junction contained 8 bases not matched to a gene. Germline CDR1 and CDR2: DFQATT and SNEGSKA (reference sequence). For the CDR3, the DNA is TGCAGTGCTAGGCCCGGGACAGCGAGCTCTGGAAACACCATATATTTT. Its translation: CSARPGTASSGNTIYF.

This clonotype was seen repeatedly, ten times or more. The CDR3 DNA follows: TGTGCCAGCAGCCAAGATCTGGGACGGGAGACCCAGTACTTC. This translates into CASSQDLGRETQYF. The J gene is TRBJ2-5, the V gene TRBV14; the D gene could be TRBD1 or TRBD2 (5 bases each). Germline assignment: CDR1 SGHDN and CDR2 FVKESK. The CDR3 is 14 amino acids. V lost 0 bases and J 5 bases, leaving 10 bases between the germline ends.

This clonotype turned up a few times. CDR3 region: CAWRPPRNSPLDTQYF. The CDR3 DNA follows: TGTGCCTGGAGACCCCCCCGGAACTCACCCCTGGATACGCAGTATTTT. The chain carries TRBV30 and TRBJ2-3; D not certain. Between the trimmed V and J ends, which lost 3 bases and 6 bases, there was a span of 22 bases. This CDR3 has 16 residues. Germline values: CDR1 GTSNPN, CDR2 SVGIG (reference sequence).

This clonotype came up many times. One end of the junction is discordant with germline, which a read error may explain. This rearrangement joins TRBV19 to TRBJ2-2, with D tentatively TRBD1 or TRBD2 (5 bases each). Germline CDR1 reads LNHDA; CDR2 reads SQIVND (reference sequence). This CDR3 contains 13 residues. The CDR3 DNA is TGTGCCAGTAGTTGGACCGGGGCCGGTGAGCTGTTTTTT. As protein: CASSWTGAGELFF.

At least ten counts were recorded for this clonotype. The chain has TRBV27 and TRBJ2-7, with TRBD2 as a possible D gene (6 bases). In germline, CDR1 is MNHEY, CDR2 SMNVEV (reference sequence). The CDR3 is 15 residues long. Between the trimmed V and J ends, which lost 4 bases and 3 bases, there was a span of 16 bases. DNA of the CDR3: TGTGCCAGCAGTTCCCCTACCGGGACTCGCTACGAGCAGTACTTC. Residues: CASSSPTGTRYEQYF.

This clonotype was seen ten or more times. The CDR3 DNA is TGTGCCAGCAGTCCCGACCCTGGACTAGCGGGGGGTAACACAGATACGCAGTATTTT. It specifies CASSPDPGLAGGNTDTQYF. The genes are TRBV28 and TRBJ2-3; TRBD2 aligns across 14 bases. The CDR3 covers 19 residues. J lost 2 bases, V lost 5 bases, and 12 bases had no gene match. CDR1 MDHEN and CDR2 SYDVKM come from the germline V gene.

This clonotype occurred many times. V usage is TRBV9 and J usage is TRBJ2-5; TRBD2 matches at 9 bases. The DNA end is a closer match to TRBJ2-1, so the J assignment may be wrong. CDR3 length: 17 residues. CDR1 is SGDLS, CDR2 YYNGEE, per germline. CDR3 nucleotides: TGTGCCAGCAGCCCCAGGGGTGGCGGGGGGGCTAGGAATGAGCAGTTCTTC. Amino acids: CASSPRGGGGARNEQFF.

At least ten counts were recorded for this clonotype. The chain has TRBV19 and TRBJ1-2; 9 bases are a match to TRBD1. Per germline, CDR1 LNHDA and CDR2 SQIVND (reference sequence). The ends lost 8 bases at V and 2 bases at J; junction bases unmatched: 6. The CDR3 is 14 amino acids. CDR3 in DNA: TGTGCCAGTGGGGATGGGACAGGGAACTATGGCTACACCTTC. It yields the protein CASGDGTGNYGYTF.

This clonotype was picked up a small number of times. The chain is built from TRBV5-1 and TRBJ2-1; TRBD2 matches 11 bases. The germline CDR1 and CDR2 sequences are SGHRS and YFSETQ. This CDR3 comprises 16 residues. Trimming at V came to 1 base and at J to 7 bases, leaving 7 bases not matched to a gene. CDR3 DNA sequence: TGCGCCAGCAGCTTGATACTAGCGGGAGAGATGAATGAGCAGTTCTTC. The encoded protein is CASSLILAGEMNEQFF.

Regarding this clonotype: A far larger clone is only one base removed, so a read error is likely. The CDR3: CASSLGGYSYNSPLHF. In DNA form, the CDR3 reads TGTGCCAGCAGTTTAGGGGGGTACTCCTATAATTCACCCCTCCACTTT. The chain uses TRBV12-3 or TRBV12-4 and TRBJ1-6; perhaps TRBD1 as D (5 bases). The CDR3 has 16 amino acids. Trimming left V 1 base short and J 0 bases short, with 7 bases between.

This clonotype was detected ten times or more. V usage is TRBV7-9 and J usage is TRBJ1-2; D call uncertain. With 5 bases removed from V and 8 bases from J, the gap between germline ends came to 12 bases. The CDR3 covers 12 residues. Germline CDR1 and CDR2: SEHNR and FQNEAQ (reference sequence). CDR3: CASSKETYGYTF. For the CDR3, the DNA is TGTGCCAGCAGCAAAGAGACTTACGGCTACACCTTC.

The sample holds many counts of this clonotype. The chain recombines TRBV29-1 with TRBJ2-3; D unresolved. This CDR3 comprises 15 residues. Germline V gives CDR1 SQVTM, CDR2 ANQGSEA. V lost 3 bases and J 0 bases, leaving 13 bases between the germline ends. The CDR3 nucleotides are TGCAGCGTTGAGCTTTGGGTGACGAGCACAGATACGCAGTATTTT. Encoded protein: CSVELWVTSTDTQYF.

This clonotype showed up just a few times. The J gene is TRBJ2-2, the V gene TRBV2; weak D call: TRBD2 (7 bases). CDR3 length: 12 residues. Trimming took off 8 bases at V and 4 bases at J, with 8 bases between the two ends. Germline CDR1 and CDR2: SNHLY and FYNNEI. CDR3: CASGGATGELFF. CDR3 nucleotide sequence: TGTGCCAGCGGGGGGGCCACCGGGGAGCTGTTTTTT.

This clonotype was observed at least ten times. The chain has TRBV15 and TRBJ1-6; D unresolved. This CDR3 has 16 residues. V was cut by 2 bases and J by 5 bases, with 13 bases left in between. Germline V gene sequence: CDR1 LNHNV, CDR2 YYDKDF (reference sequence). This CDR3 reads CATSRRSSGNNSPLHF. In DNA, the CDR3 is TGTGCCACCAGCAGACGATCCTCCGGGAATAATTCACCCCTCCACTTT.

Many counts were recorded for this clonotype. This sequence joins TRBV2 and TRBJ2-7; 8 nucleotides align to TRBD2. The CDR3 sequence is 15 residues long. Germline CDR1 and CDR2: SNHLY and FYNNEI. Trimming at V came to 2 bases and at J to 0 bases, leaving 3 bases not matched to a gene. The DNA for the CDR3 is TGTGCCAGCAGTGAATCGGGAGGGAGCTCCTACGAGCAGTACTTC. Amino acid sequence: CASSESGGSSYEQYF.